The 15 T cell receptor beta chains below come from one sample, sequenced in a study of tumor and adjacent non-tumor tissue in lung cancer. No cell sorting was done before RNA was extracted from the tissue. More than 3 cm separated this lung sample from the edge of the tumor. Three rounds of nested PCR, following a modified ARM-PCR protocol, produced the TCRbeta library. TCRdb redid the calling of the multiplex PCR reads with MiXCR, one entry per CDR3 protein. The sample holds fewer than 90,000 distinct CDR3 sequences, 75% to 85% seen once. Specimen: distant non-tumor lung tissue. All receptors derive from a woman aged 50 to 60 with non-small cell lung cancer.

Turning to this clonotype: The final CDR3 position lacks the conserved phenylalanine or tryptophan, pointing to a likely read error. The rearrangement joins TRBV29-1 to TRBJ2-3; a weak D match, TRBD1 (6 bases). The CDR3 has 15 residues. V was trimmed by 4 bases and J by 3 bases, leaving 17 bases between them. Germline V CDR1 and CDR2: SQVTM, ANQGSEA. The CDR3 region has the DNA TGCAGCGTTGGAGTTCTGACAAGGGGGACAGATACGCAGTATGTT. Its protein is CSVGVLTRGTDTQYV.

As regards this clonotype: This may come from a read error, since a much larger clone is one base off. The chain links TRBV12-3 or TRBV12-4 to TRBJ2-7, with D uncertain. The CDR3 totals 11 residues. DNA of the CDR3: TGTGTCAGCAGTCAATCCTACGAGCAGTACTTC. Protein product: CVSSQSYEQYF.

With regard to this clonotype: A much bigger clone sits one base away, suggesting this may be a read error. The chain carries TRBV25-1 and TRBJ2-7, with D perhaps TRBD1 (5 bases). The CDR3 spans 13 residues. Per the germline V gene, CDR1 is MGHDK and CDR2 is SYGVNS. This CDR3 is CASNETGPYEQYF. CDR3 DNA: TGTGCCAGCAATGAAACAGGCCCCTACGAGCAGTACTTC.

Of note for this clonotype: A much larger clone lies one base from this, so it may be a read error. The chain couples TRBV30 to TRBJ2-3; D might be TRBD1 (6 bases). Per germline, CDR1 GTSNPN and CDR2 SVGIG (reference sequence). Trimming took off 5 bases at V and 0 bases at J, with 12 bases between the two ends. This CDR3 contains 14 residues. Here the CDR3 reads CAWEDRRSTDTQYF. The CDR3 DNA reads TGTGCCTGGGAAGACAGGAGGAGCACAGATACGCAGTATTTT.

The sample holds one count of this clonotype. One end of the junction does not line up with germline, which may come from a read error. CDR3 nucleotides: TGCGCCAGCAGCCAAGGTTTTAACTTACAGGGGCGCGGAATGAACACTGAAGCTCTCTTT. It specifies CASSQGFNLQGRGMNTEALF. V usage is TRBV4-1 and J usage is TRBJ1-1, with 7 positions matching TRBD1. The CDR3 consists of 20 residues. Germline CDR1 and CDR2: MGHRA and YSYEKL.

The sample holds one count of this clonotype. No conserved phenylalanine or tryptophan is present at the end of the CDR3, so a read error is the likely explanation. The V and J genes are TRBV12-3 or TRBV12-4 and TRBJ2-2; 8 nucleotides line up with TRBD1. This CDR3 spans 15 amino acids. CDR3 in amino acids: CARNRDRRNTGELFY. Here the CDR3 DNA reads TGTGCCAGAAACCGGGACAGGCGGAACACGGGGGAGCTGTTTTAT.

This clonotype was observed a handful of times. A much larger clone differs from this one at a single base, so this may be a read error. The rearrangement uses TRBV7-8 and TRBJ1-1; 7 bases map to TRBD1. The CDR3 loop spans 13 amino acids. CDR1 and CDR2 (germline): SGHVS, FQNEAQ. CDR3 sequence reads: CAGSLAQGQALLF. DNA of the CDR3: TGTGCCGGCAGCTTAGCCCAAGGACAGGCCCTCCTTTTT.

In the case of this clonotype: A junction end diverges from the germline sequence, so it may reflect a read error. V gene TRBV6-1 combines with J gene TRBJ2-7; 7 bases are shared with TRBD2. The CDR3 extends over 12 amino acids. Germline CDR1 and CDR2: MNHNS and SASEGT. The CDR3 loop is CTSTGDYYEQYF. As DNA, the CDR3 is TGTACCAGCACTGGGGACTACTACGAGCAGTACTTC.

This clonotype was detected ten times or more. The chain has TRBV18 and TRBJ2-1; TRBD2 aligns across 9 bases. The CDR3 runs 14 residues. The junction had 4 bases not matched to a gene; V was cut back by 8 bases and J by 2 bases. The V gene's germline CDR1 is KGHSH and CDR2 LQKENI. As DNA, the CDR3 is TGTGCCAGCCGCGGCGGGAGGGCCTACAATGAGCAGTTCTTC. It codes for CASRGGRAYNEQFF. Drawing the rest from reference TRBV18 and TRBJ2-1, the complete variable domain is NAGVMQNPRHLVRRRGQEARLRCSPMKGHSHVYWYRQLPEEGLKFMVYLQKENIIDESGMPKERFSAEFPKEGPSILRIQQVVRGDSAAYFCASRGGRAYNEQFFGPGTRLTVL.

This clonotype came up many times. The chain uses TRBV6-5 and TRBJ2-5, with TRBD2 identical over 12 bases. With 2 bases clipped from V and 4 bases from J, the junction kept 14 bases outside the gene matches. The CDR3 has 19 amino acids. Germline V CDR1 and CDR2: MNHEY, SVGAGI. In DNA, the CDR3 is TGTGCCAGCAGTTACCGGTCTAGCGGGAGGGCCAGGGGATCAGAGACCCAGTACTTC. It specifies CASSYRSSGRARGSETQYF.

As concerns this clonotype: Lacking the conserved final phenylalanine or tryptophan, this CDR3 likely reflects a read error. It is unclear where the CDR3 begins or ends on the DNA, so no DNA is shown, and the CDR3 is as TCRdb lists it. The genes are TRBV12-3 or TRBV12-4 and TRBJ2-2; the D call TRBD1 from the table was never checked on the DNA. The CDR3 totals 16 residues, both ends included. CDR3 residues: CASSLGTGTDTGEMFY.

Details on this clonotype: In this CDR3 the conserved last residue, phenylalanine or tryptophan, is missing, so a read error is likely. CDR3 region: CASSQGLAVDTQYL. The CDR3 region has the DNA TGTGCCAGCAGCCAAGGACTAGCGGTAGATACGCAGTATCTT. V and J are TRBV4-1 and TRBJ2-3; 10 nucleotides align to TRBD2. Germline CDR1 and CDR2: MGHRA and YSYEKL. CDR3 length: 14 amino acids.

For this clonotype: One end of the junction is discordant with germline, which a read error may explain. The J gene is TRBJ2-3, the V gene TRBV6-5, with unresolved D. Germline CDR1 MNHEY, CDR2 SVGAGI. This CDR3 spans 14 amino acids. CDR3 bases: TGTGCCAGCAGTTACGTGATCCATTCGGATACGCACTATTTT. Translating gives CASSYVIHSDTHYF.

As regards this clonotype: A junction boundary mismatches the germline segment, possibly from a read error. The V gene is TRBV6-6, the J gene TRBJ1-2; 8 bases are a match to TRBD1. Looked up from germline, CDR1 is MNHNY and CDR2 is SVGAGI (reference sequence). This CDR3 comprises 13 residues. The CDR3 reads CASSSGQGGGYSF. DNA of the CDR3: TGTGCCAGCAGCTCTGGACAGGGAGGAGGCTACTCCTTC.

The chain employs TRBV29-1 and TRBJ1-2; no reliable D call. V gave up 8 bases and J gave up 0 bases, with 22 bases separating them. Germline-derived CDR1 and CDR2 are SQVTM and ANQGSEA. The CDR3 has 16 amino acids. The CDR3 reads CSTRERVSTSNYGYTF. The DNA of the CDR3 is TGCAGCACCCGAGAGAGAGTATCCACCTCTAACTATGGCTACACCTTC.